The source of this T cell receptor (beta chain) is a study of blood T cell repertoires in COVID-19 (dated by TCRdb to 2020 to 2021). At the level of the whole study: Samples from collaborators originated in the United States, Italy and Spain and spanned both the acute and convalescent phases of COVID-19. The dataset comprised deeply sampled blood TCRbeta repertoires from subjects exposed to, actively infected with, or recovered from COVID-19. Where available, HLA class I and class II types were taken from metadata supplied by the sample provider and were not determined by assay-based typing. Nearly every sample came with metadata listing a de-identified subject ID, COVID-19 status, age in years and sex. The repertoires were made available in a free public database intended to serve as a resource for research on the immune response to SARS-CoV-2. The material from the prospective study consisted of cDNA or gDNA derived from T cells, B-cell-depleted T cells, or PBMCs. Samples came from the ongoing ImmuneRACE study (first 160 participants) plus 1,254 subjects from 6 global collaborators. What the research found in general, with its limitations: The amount of clinical and demographic metadata varied by source and participant and was provided uncurated.

The immunoSEQ Assay, a bias-controlled multiplex PCR, was used to amplify TCRbeta CDR3 regions from genomic DNA. The authors' analysis ran thus. The number of nucleated cells in each sample was estimated by amplification of reference gene primers within the assay. Sequence reads were collapsed and filtered to measure the absolute abundance of every unique TCRbeta CDR3 rearrangement. Productive Simpson clonality was computed per sample as the square root of Simpson's diversity index over productive rearrangements. The clones in this table, taken by TCRdb from immuneACCESS, are in-frame only. Not every clone is retained; where verified, under half of the shortfall comes from an unresolved V gene, and the cause of the rest is unknown. V, J and clone size are taken as reported in that table, and D and trimming were inferred from the DNA itself. The sample includes more than 300,000 clones, with about 93% observed a single time. The ten largest clones represent around 3.5% of the sample.

A note on this clone: Its specific antigen is unknown. Within one base of it there is no much larger clone, and no base qualities were kept.

Samples from volunteer blood donors who had recovered from COVID-19 were contributed by a second Seattle source. Collaborating institutions collected whole blood in K2EDTA tubes following their own protocols. Collaborator samples were shipped for TCRbeta analysis as frozen whole blood, isolated PBMCs, or DNA extracted from either sample type. The CDR3 goes from the cysteine to the valine over 14 residues. Kept here is only the CDR3 DNA, which spans 42 bases and is read in frame from base 1. From a lookup of the germline V gene, CDR1 and CDR2 are SQVTM and ANQGSEA. V is pared back by 8 bases and J by 1 base, with 18 bases lying between the germline termini.

Material: peripheral blood. This sequence originates from a woman younger than 30 who had recovered from COVID-19. The receptor chain draws on TRBV29-1 and TRBJ2-7; TRBD1 could be the D gene, as 5 bases match. The CDR3 amino acid sequence is: CSPRWGFGSYEQYV. Read as DNA, the sequence is TGCAGCCCGAGGTGGGGCTTCGGGTCCTACGAGCAGTACGTC.